These 29 T cell receptor beta chains were sequenced from one sample in a study of PD-1 and CTLA-4 blockade in melanoma. Sequencing used immunoSEQ multiplex PCR; TCRdb keeps in-frame clones, though not all of them. This table holds tens of thousands of clones, 85% to 95% found once. The input for sequencing was CD8+ T cells from peripheral blood, taken from a patient given anti-PD-1 treatment. The receptors were sampled from a human donor with melanoma.

The table lists this clone with a few counts. The chain links TRBV6-6 to TRBJ1-2; D is undetermined. The V and J ends lost 1 base and 2 bases respectively, with 11 bases between them. CDR1 and CDR2 (germline): MNHNY, SVGAGI (reference sequence). The CDR3 has 15 amino acids. CDR3 nucleotides: TGTGCCAGCAGTTACTACCCAGAGAACAACTATGGCTACACCTTC. Translated, it gives CASSYYPENNYGYTF.

V gene TRBV27 combines with J gene TRBJ1-2; no clear D gene. V was cut by 4 bases and J by 2 bases, with 11 bases left in between. The germline V gene encodes CDR1 MNHEY and CDR2 SMNVEV (reference sequence). This CDR3 has 14 amino acids. DNA of the CDR3: TGTGCCAGCAGTTATTCGGTTAGCAACTATGGCTACACCTTC. It encodes CASSYSVSNYGYTF.

CDR3 region: CASSQEAYRSGNTIYF. Here the CDR3 DNA reads TGTGCCAGCAGCCAAGAGGCCTACAGGTCTGGAAACACCATATATTTT. The genes are TRBV4-2 and TRBJ1-3, with D maybe TRBD1 (5 bases). Germline V gene data show CDR1 as LGHNA and CDR2 as YNFKEQ. The ends were cut back, 0 bases at V and 1 base at J, with 10 bases in the middle. CDR3 size: 16 residues.

The chain recombines TRBV12-3 or TRBV12-4 with TRBJ2-2; no reliable D call. The CDR3 runs 12 residues. Trimming removed 3 bases at V and 4 bases at J, with 3 bases between. Here the CDR3 reads CASSLGTGELFF. CDR3 bases: TGTGCCAGCAGTTTGGGCACCGGGGAGCTGTTTTTT.

The CDR3 protein is CAWSEGTADQPQHF. CDR3 DNA: TGTGCCTGGAGCGAAGGGACAGCAGATCAGCCCCAGCATTTT. The V gene is TRBV30, the J gene TRBJ1-5, with TRBD1 matching 7 bases. V shed 3 bases, J shed 5 bases, and the junction held 7 bases outside the gene matches. This CDR3 comprises 14 residues. Per germline, CDR1 GTSNPN and CDR2 SVGIG (reference sequence).

V and J are TRBV27 and TRBJ2-1; 9 positions agree with TRBD2. Trimming cost V 4 bases and J 8 bases; bases outside gene matches: 15. The length of the CDR3 is 17 residues. The V gene's germline CDR1 is MNHEY and CDR2 SMNVEV (reference sequence). The CDR3 loop reads CASSSFPTSGPTDEQFF. CDR3 nucleotides: TGTGCCAGCAGTTCATTTCCGACTAGCGGACCTACAGATGAGCAGTTCTTC.

The sample holds a few counts of this clone. This chain uses TRBV19 with TRBJ2-3; 9 bases match TRBD2. In germline, CDR1 is LNHDA, CDR2 SQIVND (reference sequence). This CDR3 is 14 amino acids long. The V and J ends lost 7 bases and 3 bases, in that order; junction bases with no gene match: 5. Here the CDR3 DNA reads TGTGCCAGTAAGGGACTAGCTGAGACAGATACGCAGTATTTT. Translating gives CASKGLAETDTQYF. Complete variable domain (other parts from reference TRBV19 and TRBJ2-3): DGGITQSPKYLFRKEGQNVTLSCEQNLNHDAMYWYRQDPGQGLRLIYYSQIVNDFQKGDIAEGYSVSREKKESFPLTVTSAQKNPTAFYLCASKGLAETDTQYFGPGTRLTVL.

The rearrangement joins TRBV19 to TRBJ2-3; a possible D gene is TRBD2 (6 bases). Germline values: CDR1 LNHDA, CDR2 SQIVND (reference sequence). Trimming took 4 bases from V and 4 from J, leaving 18 bases between them. There are 16 residues in the CDR3. CDR3 DNA: TGTGCCAGTAGTAATTCCGGGACTCGGAGCGCAGATACGCAGTATTTT. As protein: CASSNSGTRSADTQYF.

The chain is built from TRBV28 and TRBJ2-7; the D is unclear. V was pared by 5 bases and J by 9 bases, with 20 bases between. Germline lookup yields CDR1 MDHEN and CDR2 SYDVKM. This CDR3 is built from 14 residues. The CDR3 DNA reads as TGTGCCAGCAGTGTCCACCCCAGCTCACCGATGCAGTACTTC. Translated: CASSVHPSSPMQYF.

The chain combines TRBV7-6 with TRBJ2-1, with 7 bases aligning to TRBD1. The CDR3 length is 16 residues. The V segment lost 6 bases and the J segment 7 bases; nucleotides outside the gene matches: 15. Germline lookup yields CDR1 SGHVS and CDR2 FNYEAQ. CDR3 sequence: CASSSEITGVWNEQFF. CDR3 bases: TGTGCCAGCAGTTCAGAAATAACAGGGGTTTGGAATGAGCAGTTCTTC.

The chain combines TRBV15 with TRBJ2-7; D is possibly TRBD1 or TRBD2 (5 bases each). Germline V gene sequence: CDR1 LNHNV, CDR2 YYDKDF (reference sequence). The CDR3 loop spans 14 amino acids. The V end lost 2 bases, the J end lost 4 bases, and 12 bases lay between the germline ends. The CDR3 here is CATSRSMGVYEQYF. The CDR3, as DNA: TGTGCCACCAGCAGATCCATGGGGGTTTACGAGCAGTACTTC.

The chain couples TRBV6-6 to TRBJ1-2; 7 bases align to TRBD1. Germline CDR1 MNHNY, CDR2 SVGAGI (reference sequence). The CDR3 length is 15 residues. The trim removed 5 bases at V and 3 bases at J, leaving 9 bases unmatched. The CDR3 region is CASSLGQDVHYGYTF. DNA of the CDR3: TGTGCCAGCAGTCTCGGACAGGACGTCCACTATGGCTACACCTTC.

V usage is TRBV28 and J usage is TRBJ2-2; D gene uncertain. The CDR3 is made up of 14 amino acids. With 1 base removed from V and 5 bases from J, the gap between germline ends came to 8 bases. Looked up from germline, CDR1 is MDHEN and CDR2 is SYDVKM. The CDR3 loop reads CASSLSRNTGELFF. CDR3 DNA: TGTGCCAGCAGTTTATCTAGGAATACCGGGGAGCTGTTTTTT.

This sequence joins TRBV29-1 and TRBJ2-7, with 10 bases that match TRBD2. With V trimmed by 4 bases and J by 5 bases, 8 bases remained unmatched. The CDR3 runs 14 residues. In germline, CDR1 is SQVTM, CDR2 ANQGSEA. DNA of the CDR3: TGCAGCGTTGCTCCTAGCGGGAGAATTGACGAGCAGTACTTC. Translation: CSVAPSGRIDEQYF.

The V gene is TRBV7-8, the J gene TRBJ2-1, with 9 bases identical to TRBD2. The ends lost 3 bases at V and 5 bases at J; junction bases unmatched: 14. CDR3 length: 18 amino acids. Looked up from germline, CDR1 is SGHVS and CDR2 is FQNEAQ. Written as DNA, the CDR3 is TGTGCCAGCAGCTTTGCCCCGGTAGCGGGGGTGTTTAACAATGAGCAGTTCTTC. Amino acid sequence: CASSFAPVAGVFNNEQFF. Full variable domain (remainder filled in from reference TRBV7-8 and TRBJ2-1): GAGVSQSPRYKVAKRGQDVALRCDPISGHVSLFWYQQALGQGPEFLTYFQNEAQLDKSGLPSDRFFAERPEGSVSTLKIQRTQQEDSAVYLCASSFAPVAGVFNNEQFFGPGTRLTVL.

The CDR3 here is CASSESGVPTYGYTF. The CDR3 bases are TGTGCCAGCAGTGAATCGGGGGTCCCCACATATGGCTACACCTTC. The chain carries TRBV25-1 and TRBJ1-2; a possible D gene is TRBD1 (5 bases). The CDR3 runs to 15 residues. V was pared by 1 base and J by 5 bases, with 14 bases between. The germline V gene encodes CDR1 MGHDK and CDR2 SYGVNS.

The V call is TRBV7-9, the J call TRBJ2-5; 13 bases map to TRBD2. V trimming: 5 bases; J trimming: 0 bases; junction bases outside the gene matches: 6. The germline V gene has CDR1 SEHNR and CDR2 FQNEAQ (reference sequence). The CDR3 sequence is 17 residues long. The CDR3 nucleotides are TGTGCCAGCAGCCGTACGGGACTAGCGGGGTACCAAGAGACCCAGTACTTC. Translating it yields CASSRTGLAGYQETQYF.

V usage is TRBV2 and J usage is TRBJ2-7; 7 bases line up with TRBD1. The CDR3 has 13 amino acids. Germline-derived CDR1 and CDR2 are SNHLY and FYNNEI. With V trimmed by 11 bases and J by 7 bases, 14 bases remained unmatched. The CDR3 loop is CAGKEGAVVEQYF. CDR3 DNA sequence: TGTGCCGGCAAAGAGGGGGCCGTCGTGGAGCAGTACTTC.

This chain joins TRBV5-1 and TRBJ2-3; TRBD2 aligns across 14 bases. The CDR3 contains 18 residues. Germline assignment: CDR1 SGHRS and CDR2 YFSETQ. V lost 0 bases to trimming and J lost 4 bases; unmatched junction nucleotides: 7. The CDR3, as DNA: TGCGCCAGCAGCTTGGGGGGACTAGCGGGAGTTTCAGCAGATACGCAGTATTTT. It is translated as CASSLGGLAGVSADTQYF.

The chain combines TRBV12-5 with TRBJ1-1; D call uncertain. Trimming stripped 1 base from V and 5 bases from J, with 5 bases between. CDR3 length: 12 residues. Germline loops: CDR1 LGHNT, CDR2 FRNRAP. CDR3 nucleotides: TGTGCTAGTGGTTTGGACGGAACTGAAGCTTTCTTT. Translated, it gives CASGLDGTEAFF.

V and J are TRBV6-1 and TRBJ2-7, with D hard to call. CDR3 size: 13 residues. CDR1 and CDR2 (germline): MNHNS, SASEGT. The germline V and J ends were trimmed by 3 bases and 3 bases, with 9 bases remaining between them. This CDR3 is CASSDRQLYEQYF. The CDR3 nucleotides read TGTGCCAGCAGTGACCGGCAACTCTACGAGCAGTACTTC.

Only one count was recorded for this clone. The chain couples TRBV27 to TRBJ2-7; D is unclear. Germline V gene sequence: CDR1 MNHEY, CDR2 SMNVEV (reference sequence). V lost 6 bases and J 0 bases, leaving 3 bases between the germline ends. The CDR3 length is 11 residues. The CDR3 protein is CASRNSYEQYF. In nucleotides, the CDR3 is TGTGCCAGCAGAAACTCCTACGAGCAGTACTTC.

The V and J genes are TRBV3-1 (or the pseudogene TRBV3-2) and TRBJ2-2; the D gene is possibly TRBD2 (5 bases). V shed 4 bases and J shed 1 base, with 10 bases lying between them. The germline V gene encodes CDR1 LGHDT and CDR2 YNNKEL (reference sequence). The CDR3 has 15 residues. The CDR3 reads CASSPYGMNTGELFF. The CDR3 DNA is TGTGCCAGCAGCCCCTACGGGATGAACACCGGGGAGCTGTTTTTT.

The chain employs TRBV7-9 and TRBJ2-3; the D gene is possibly TRBD1 (6 bases). The CDR3 is 14 amino acids. Trimming cost V 5 bases and J 9 bases, with 18 bases left between them. Germline V gives CDR1 SEHNR, CDR2 FQNEAQ (reference sequence). DNA for the CDR3: TGTGCCAGCAGCCGATTTGATACAGGGTCGACGCAGTATTTT. Its translation is CASSRFDTGSTQYF.

This rearrangement joins TRBV6-5 to TRBJ2-3, with D unclear. The CDR3 extends over 12 amino acids. In germline, CDR1 is MNHEY, CDR2 SVGAGI. The V and J ends lost 8 bases and 2 bases respectively, with 8 bases between them. The DNA for the CDR3 is TGTGCCAGCGTCGCGTACACAGATACGCAGTATTTT. This translates into CASVAYTDTQYF.

This clone has just one count. The chain combines TRBV4-1 with TRBJ1-1; D is uncertain. This CDR3 is built from 11 residues. Trimming took 4 bases from V and 4 from J, leaving 4 bases between them. The V gene's germline CDR1 is MGHRA and CDR2 YSYEKL. This CDR3 is CASSLGTEAFF. Written as DNA, the CDR3 is TGCGCCAGCAGCCTGGGCACTGAAGCTTTCTTT.

This rearrangement joins TRBV6-5 to TRBJ2-5; D not certain. V was trimmed by 8 bases and J by 5 bases, leaving 9 bases between them. Germline CDR1 MNHEY, CDR2 SVGAGI. The CDR3 spans 11 residues. The CDR3 DNA sequence: TGTGCCAGCCCAGAAATGGAGACCCAGTACTTC. Its translation is CASPEMETQYF.

This sequence joins TRBV13 and TRBJ2-3, with 7 bases lining up with TRBD2. CDR3 length: 14 residues. The germline V gene encodes CDR1 PRHDT and CDR2 FYEKMQ (reference sequence). The junction had 6 bases not matched to a gene; V was cut back by 3 bases and J by 6 bases. The DNA of the CDR3 is TGTGCCAGCAGCTTCAAGACTAGCAGCGATACGCAGTATTTT. As protein: CASSFKTSSDTQYF.

J is TRBJ1-4 and V is TRBV19; the D is unclear. CDR3 length: 16 amino acids. The germline CDR1 and CDR2 sequences are LNHDA and SQIVND (reference sequence). V lost 4 bases and J lost 6, with 18 bases in between. CDR3 protein: CASSNWGGKADEKLFF. As DNA, the CDR3 is TGTGCCAGTAGTAACTGGGGAGGGAAGGCGGATGAAAAACTGTTTTTT.